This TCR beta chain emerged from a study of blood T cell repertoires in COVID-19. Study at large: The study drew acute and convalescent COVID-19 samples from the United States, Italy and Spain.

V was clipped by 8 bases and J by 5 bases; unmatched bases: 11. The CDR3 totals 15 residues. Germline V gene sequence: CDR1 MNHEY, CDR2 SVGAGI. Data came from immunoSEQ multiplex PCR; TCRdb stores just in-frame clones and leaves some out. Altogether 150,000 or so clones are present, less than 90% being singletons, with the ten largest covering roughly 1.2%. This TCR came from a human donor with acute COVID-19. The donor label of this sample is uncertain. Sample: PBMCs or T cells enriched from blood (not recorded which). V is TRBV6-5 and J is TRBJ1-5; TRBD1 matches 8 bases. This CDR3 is CASHPPGQGYQPQHF. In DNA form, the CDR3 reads TGTGCCAGCCACCCGCCAGGACAGGGTTATCAGCCCCAGCATTTT.